This TCR beta chain emerged from a study of cytomegalovirus exposure and HLA in healthy donors (dated by TCRdb to the late 2010s). Regarding the research as a whole: According to an earlier analysis of 450 to 650 of the donors, about 179 million T cells yielded over 100 million unique TCR beta sequences and 250 to 350 Gb of sequence data. Roughly 300 gigabases of sequencing data and roughly 80 million unique TCR sequences made up an early release that covered approximately 650 HLA-typed donors. Among the roughly 400 genotyped donors, 81% belonged to the genetic ancestry cluster associated with self-reported Caucasian donors. The study aimed to test whether signatures of past pathogen exposure could be identified by cataloging public T cell receptors. The study profiled the T cell repertoires of around 700 subjects by immunosequencing and related them to cytomegalovirus serostatus. Along with the approximately 700-subject first cohort, a separate validation cohort of approximately 110 different subjects was used. The study combined high-throughput TCR immunosequencing, statistical association of individual TCRs with disease status, and machine learning to predict cytomegalovirus infection status. A later analysis re-examined previously published TCR beta repertoires from over 500 donors and added high-resolution HLA genotyping to investigate patterns of TCR occurrence. The later analysis used no new phenotypic data to find candidate immune exposures, relying instead on TCR beta sequences and their occurrence across donors. An earlier analysis of fewer than 700 of the donors applied high-throughput TCR beta sequencing to assess whether each TCR beta V gene segment acted as functional or pseudogenic. Donor age, sex, ethnicity and CMV serostatus were compiled together with the repertoire data. Genome-wide SNP genotypes for about 65% of the roughly 700 donors were used in a later genetic analysis, which treated that subset as a discovery cohort. All discovery cohort repertoires had been generated using a single sequencing platform. Class I and class II HLA loci were covered by the typing at four-digit resolution. The number of typed donors differed by locus: 629-630 for A, B, C, DRB1 and DQB1; approximately 540 for DQA1; 606 for DPA1; and about 450 for DPB1. A handful of DR-DQ haplotypes were treated as single units for association and clustering because of strong linkage in the cohort. On average, 235,054 unique TCR beta nucleotide sequences were sequenced per donor among 398 genotyped donors of the cohort, with approximately 18% of those sequences being non-productive.

Receptor libraries were prepared by the immunoSEQ multiplex PCR assay. For the multiplex PCR, a mixture combining 60 forward primers for TCR Vbeta segments and 13 reverse primers for TCR Jbeta segments was used. A multiplex PCR assay on genomic DNA amplified the CDR3 region of rearranged TCR beta genes. The amplified TCR beta libraries were sequenced on the Illumina HiSeq System as 87-base-pair reads. The authors' analysis ran thus. In a later analysis, 70 million to 95 million unique TCR beta chains were counted across the 500 to 850 repertoires, and roughly 10 million of these chains were shared by at least two donors. Raw reads were error-corrected and collapsed into unique sequences with a nearest-neighbor algorithm that merged closely related sequences to remove PCR and sequencing errors. CDR3 sequences were aligned to IMGT reference sequences to assign V, D and J gene segments. For a sequence to be retained, at least a six-nucleotide match to both a V gene segment and a J gene segment was required. Rearrangements were classified as productive when the CDR3 lacked stop codons and remained in frame with V and J, and all other rearrangements were classified as non-productive. CDR3 was defined according to IMGT convention as the region running from the second conserved V-encoded cysteine to the conserved J-encoded phenylalanine. The earlier analysis of roughly 590 of the donors excluded any sequence lacking an unambiguous match to a single V gene segment. An earlier analysis of several hundred of the donors classified V segments as functional when productive rearrangements were above 56.7% and as segregating when the standard deviation between donors was above 5%. A statistical classification framework was developed to diagnose cytomegalovirus status using the catalog of TCR beta chain sequences. In a later analysis, V and J genes were assigned by comparing TCR nucleotide sequences against IMGT/GENE-DB human TR gene sequences. A later analysis assigned CDR3 sequences and most-parsimonious VDJ recombination scenarios with the TCRdist pipeline. In a later analysis, each TCR beta chain was defined by its CDR3 amino acid sequence together with its V-gene family, and reads lacking a unique V-gene family were excluded. In a later analysis, around 650 highly shared, low-generation-probability nucleotide sequences were removed to address suspected cross-contamination and a sequencing artifact. For each public chain, a later analysis derived a clonal expansion index from normalized ranks of inferred template counts within each repertoire. In a later analysis, generation probabilities were computed using a VDJ recombination model fitted to out-of-frame rearrangements, and the results were checked against IGoR. In a later analysis, TCR-TCR, TCR-HLA and TCR-CMV co-occurrence was scored with hypergeometric tests, and a repertoire-size bias correction was applied to TCR pairs. A later analysis estimated false discovery rates by permuting HLA or CMV assignments 20 times. A later analysis grouped co-occurring TCRs with DBSCAN, adding TCRdist sequence similarity when clustering within HLA-allele-positive subsets. For co-occurrence clustering, repertoires with fewer than 30,000 or more than 120,000 public chains were excluded, along with five or six repertoires with anomalous nucleotide sharing. TCRdb took over this immuneACCESS table, retaining in-frame rearrangements with V and J assigned. Such tables are incomplete; in checked studies, under half of the missing clones stem from an unresolved V gene, and the remainder is unexplained. V and J calls and clone size are those listed in that table; D and trimming were worked out from the DNA. The sample records about 140,000 clones, approximately 83% of which are singletons. The ten largest clonotypes hold more than 4% of the sample.

In total, 600 or so healthy bone marrow donors made up the cohort. At the time of sampling, every cohort member was nominally healthy, though immune exposures that went unrecorded were likely present. The donor was CMV seropositive and belonged to the group of a few hundred seropositive cohort members. A peripheral blood sample was collected from each donor, and TCR beta sequencing was performed on peripheral blood mononuclear cells. The Qiagen DNeasy Blood Extraction Kit was used to extract genomic DNA from the blood cell samples. A remark on this clone: This receptor's antigen is unknown. Qualities for individual bases were not recorded, and no much larger clone is one base off.

What the authors observed across the whole study: In this cohort, only TCR beta chains were sequenced, and detectable features were limited by the absence of alpha or paired-chain data. The only immune exposure information available for the cohort was CMV serostatus. HLA typing was unavailable for some donors at each locus, so association tests used only the typed subset. The classifier was reported to diagnose cytomegalovirus status with high specificity and sensitivity in both the original cohort and the validation cohort. Most CMV-associated TCR beta chains appeared to be HLA-restricted in a later analysis, and the HLA associations seemed to be driven largely by CMV exposure. An association between a missense DCLRE1C variant and V-gene and J-gene trimming of TCR beta chains was found in a later genetic analysis and replicated in an independent cohort. In a later analysis, TCR association rates were found to vary across HLA loci, with the most associated TCRs seen for DRB1 alleles and the fewest for HLA-C alleles. A total of 164 TCR beta chains were listed by the study as associated with cytomegalovirus. Compared with equally common non-associated chains, HLA-associated TCR beta chains in a later analysis were more clonally expanded and had lower generation probabilities. Sequencing depth was assumed to be roughly uniform across donors in the presence/absence analyses, though that assumption may not hold. A further reported finding was that TCR beta sequences accurately predicted the HLA-A and HLA-B alleles for most subjects in the first cohort. In a later analysis, several top co-occurrence clusters were reported to appear linked to parvovirus B19, influenza, CMV and Epstein-Barr virus. Compared with the roughly 700-donor mean, donors in an Asian-associated ancestry cluster had fewer N-insertions in productive TCRs, according to a later genetic analysis. An earlier analysis of approximately 540 of the donors showed that most TCR beta V segments appeared in productive rearrangements either about 87% or about 30% of the time, which broadly matched IMGT annotations. Because counts were too low, around 18 rarely observed V segments, including chromosome 9 orphons, were left out of the earlier analysis of approximately 500 of the donors. A cluster of highly shared sequence variants was judged likely to represent a technical artifact of the sequencing pipeline. A few of the identified cytomegalovirus-associated TCR beta chains were confirmed in vitro to be specific for cytomegalovirus antigens. Most TCR sequences were observed very rarely across donors, whereas some public TCRs were present in many individuals. In a later analysis, around 17,000 TCR beta sequences were associated with specific HLA alleles at a false discovery rate of 0.05. The 87-base-pair reads could not distinguish some IMGT-functional V segments, including TRBV6-2 and TRBV6-3, so those segments were excluded. It was suggested by the authors that the approach could potentially be generalized to other disease states and immunological phenotypes. Correlated functional status among segregating V segments might be attributable to linkage disequilibrium, but an unknown experimental factor could not be ruled out. When HLA alleles, especially DR and DQ, strongly co-occurred, TCR associations were difficult to assign to individual alleles.

The CDR3 runs 14 amino acids, cysteine and phenylalanine included. The read is trimmed to its CDR3 DNA, 42 bases read in frame from base 1. Reading the germline V gene gives CDR1 MNHEY and CDR2 SVGAGI. V loses 2 bases, J loses 4 bases, and the germline ends lie 9 bases apart. The sample was PBMCs. The clonotype originates from a man aged 35-49 years in good health and CMV-seropositive. The rearrangement combines TRBV6-5 with TRBJ1-3; tentative D gene TRBD1, with 5 bases matching. The DNA is TGTGCCAGCAGTTACCAGGGATACGGAAACACCATATATTTT. This codes for CASSYQGYGNTIYF.